Following are 18 T cell receptor beta chains from one sample sequenced in a study of T-cell reconstitution after alpha-beta-depleted transplantation in children. A library of TCRbeta sequences, prepared with unique molecular identifiers, was generated. TCRdb analysed the PCR reads with MiXCR anew, one entry per CDR3 protein. The data show 300,000 to 400,000 distinct CDR3 sequences, 10% to 15% seen once. Here the sequenced sample was PBMCs, taken from the stem cell graft. These receptors were obtained from a human donor who donated a stem cell graft to a child with Fanconi anemia.

There are a few counts of this clonotype. This CDR3 is CASSFGQGRPDTQYF. CDR3 DNA: TGTGCCAGCAGCTTTGGACAGGGGCGTCCGGATACGCAGTATTTT. The chain combines TRBV5-4 with TRBJ2-3; 9 bases map to TRBD1. The germline gives CDR1 SGHNT, CDR2 YYREEE (reference sequence). Trimming took 2 bases from V and 6 from J; bases not matched to a gene: 7. The CDR3 has 15 amino acids.

This clonotype occurred a few times. V usage is TRBV12-3 or TRBV12-4 and J usage is TRBJ1-2; TRBD1 matches 9 bases. The V and J ends lost 5 bases and 8 bases, in that order; junction bases with no gene match: 12. The CDR3 has 15 residues. The CDR3 spells CASSPYQGQGPGYTF. The CDR3, as DNA: TGTGCCAGCAGTCCCTACCAAGGACAGGGGCCAGGCTACACCTTC.

Many counts were recorded for this clonotype. The V call is TRBV29-1, the J call TRBJ1-1, with TRBD1 matching 12 bases. Germline V gives CDR1 SQVTM, CDR2 ANQGSEA. The CDR3 is 18 amino acids. With 0 bases clipped from V and 7 bases from J, the junction kept 15 bases outside the gene matches. The CDR3, as DNA: TGCAGCGTTGAAGATGTAGGGACAGGGGGCCAGGGGGTTGTTGAAGCTTTCTTT. Translating gives CSVEDVGTGGQGVVEAFF.

The gene calls are TRBV14 and TRBJ1-1; 7 bases line up with TRBD1. CDR1 and CDR2 (germline): SGHDN, FVKESK. The length of the CDR3 is 14 residues. With 4 bases clipped from V and 6 bases from J, the junction kept 8 bases outside the gene matches. DNA of the CDR3: TGTGCCAGCAGCCTTAGTCGGGACAGATCTGAAGCTTTCTTT. It codes for CASSLSRDRSEAFF.

Ten or more counts support this clonotype. The CDR3 coding sequence is TGTGCCAGCAGCCGAGGACAGTCTAATCAGCCCCAGCATTTT. Amino acid sequence: CASSRGQSNQPQHF. The V call is TRBV28, the J call TRBJ1-5; maybe TRBD1 (6 bases). The CDR3 extends over 14 amino acids. Trimming shortened V by 6 bases and J by 4 bases, and 13 bases separated the two germline ends. Germline V CDR1 and CDR2: MDHEN, SYDVKM.

The genes are TRBV7-2 and TRBJ2-1; D may be TRBD1 or TRBD2 (5 bases each). The V end was cut by 2 bases, the J end by 14 bases, with 13 bases between. The CDR3 extends over 12 amino acids. CDR1 is SGHTA, CDR2 FQGNSA, per germline. DNA of the CDR3: TGTGCCAGCAGCTTATTGGGGCAGGGAGAGTTCTTC. It yields the protein CASSLLGQGEFF.

This clonotype was observed at least ten times. The chain employs TRBV2 and TRBJ2-3; 8 bases fit TRBD1. Germline CDR1 is SNHLY and CDR2 is FYNNEI. Trimming removed 4 bases from V and 2 bases from J; junction bases left unmatched: 5. This CDR3 region has 15 residues. CDR3 region: CASSAGQGITDTQYF. In DNA form, the CDR3 reads TGTGCCAGCAGTGCCGGACAGGGAATCACAGATACGCAGTATTTT.

This chain connects TRBV6-1 to TRBJ1-2; 8 bases align to TRBD1. The CDR3 has 13 residues. The V gene end was trimmed by 5 bases and the J gene end by 4 bases; junction bases not matched to a gene: 3. CDR1 MNHNS and CDR2 SASEGT come from the germline V gene. Here the CDR3 DNA reads TGTGCCAGCAGTCATACAGGGGGCTATGGCTACACCTTC. This translates into CASSHTGGYGYTF.

This clonotype was detected ten times or more. The chain links TRBV5-1 to TRBJ2-1; D uncertain. Germline loops: CDR1 SGHRS, CDR2 YFSETQ. The CDR3 is made up of 14 amino acids. V lost 0 bases to trimming and J lost 7 bases, with 11 bases between them. CDR3 nucleotide sequence: TGCGCCAGCAGCTTGGTACAGAGTAGTAATGAGCAGTTCTTC. Translating gives CASSLVQSSNEQFF.

There are many counts of this clonotype. A junction boundary mismatches the germline segment, possibly from a read error. The gene calls are TRBV4-3 and TRBJ1-3; D not certain. This CDR3 is built from 16 residues. The germline V gene has CDR1 LGHNA and CDR2 YSLEER. The CDR3 DNA is TGCGCCAGCAGTCAAGATCCCGAGGGCTCTGGAAACACCATATATTTT. This translates into CASSQDPEGSGNTIYF.

This rearrangement joins TRBV27 to TRBJ2-7; TRBD1 aligns across 7 bases. This CDR3 comprises 15 residues. Germline CDR1 and CDR2: MNHEY and SMNVEV (reference sequence). Losses at the gene ends were 5 bases for V and 2 bases for J; bases not matched to a gene: 9. CDR3 nucleotide sequence: TGTGCCAGCAGTCCATCCGGGACAGTAGCCTACGAGCAGTACTTC. As protein: CASSPSGTVAYEQYF.

This clonotype occurred many times. The V call is TRBV5-6, the J call TRBJ2-4, with unresolved D. The CDR3 consists of 12 residues. V lost 6 bases, J lost 4 bases, and 8 bases lay in between. The germline V gene has CDR1 SGHDT and CDR2 YYEEEE. The CDR3: CASKSGKNIQYF. DNA of the CDR3: TGTGCCAGCAAAAGTGGGAAAAACATTCAGTACTTC.

This clonotype was counted only a few times. A much larger clone lies a single base off, so this may be a read error. V usage is TRBV7-8 and J usage is TRBJ2-3; no clear D. Germline CDR1 SGHVS, CDR2 FQNEAQ. The CDR3 length is 12 residues. Trimming stripped 1 base from V and 5 bases from J, with 4 bases between. In DNA, the CDR3 is TGTGCCAGCAGCTTAGTGAGAGATACGCAGTATTTT. Translating it yields CASSLVRDTQYF. The full variable domain, rest sourced from reference TRBV7-8 and TRBJ2-3, is GAGVSQSPRYKVAKRGQDVALRCDPISGHVSLFWYQQALGQGPEFLTYFQNEAQLDKSGLPSDRFFAERPEGSVSTLKIQRTQQEDSAVYLCASSLVRDTQYFGPGTRLTVL.

The DNA for the CDR3 is TGTGCCAGCAGCTTGAGTCAGGGGCGCGTAGAGACCCAGTACTTC. It is translated as CASSLSQGRVETQYF. The J gene is TRBJ2-5, the V gene TRBV5-6; possibly TRBD1 for D (6 bases). Trimming cost V 1 base and J 4 bases, with 14 bases left between them. The CDR3 loop spans 15 amino acids. CDR1 SGHDT and CDR2 YYEEEE come from the germline V gene.

This clonotype was counted between two and nine times. V gene TRBV7-6 combines with J gene TRBJ2-1, with a tentative D call TRBD1 (6 bases). Per the germline V gene, CDR1 is SGHVS and CDR2 is FNYEAQ. With 4 bases removed from V and 8 bases from J, the gap between germline ends came to 15 bases. The CDR3 is made up of 14 amino acids. CDR3 DNA: TGTGCCAGCAGCTCCCTCACAGGGATCGATGAGCAGTTCTTC. Its protein product is CASSSLTGIDEQFF. Full variable domain (outside the CDR3, taken from reference TRBV7-6 and TRBJ2-1): GAGVSQSPRYKVTKRGQDVALRCDPISGHVSLYWYRQALGQGPEFLTYFNYEAQQDKSGLPNDRFSAERPEGSISTLTIQRTEQRDSAMYRCASSSLTGIDEQFFGPGTRLTVL.

This clonotype was recorded many times. The chain recombines TRBV5-1 with TRBJ2-1, with 7 bases matching TRBD1. From germline, CDR1 is SGHRS and CDR2 YFSETQ. The V and J ends lost 0 bases and 0 bases, in that order; junction bases with no gene match: 3. The CDR3 covers 16 residues. Written as DNA, the CDR3 is TGCGCCAGCAGCTTGGCAGAGGGGGCCTCCTACAATGAGCAGTTCTTC. Translating gives CASSLAEGASYNEQFF.

This clonotype was picked up a small number of times. The chain has TRBV4-3 and TRBJ1-1; possible D gene TRBD1, 6 bases. Germline CDR1 LGHNA, CDR2 YSLEER. The CDR3 sequence is 16 residues long. V was trimmed by 0 bases and J by 7 bases, leaving 18 bases between them. The CDR3 protein is CASSQDRNRRGGEAFF. The CDR3 DNA sequence: TGCGCCAGCAGCCAAGATCGTAACCGGCGAGGGGGTGAAGCTTTCTTT.

The rearrangement uses TRBV29-1 and TRBJ1-3, with D possibly TRBD1 on 5 matching bases. V gave up 2 bases and J gave up 1 base, with 6 bases separating them. This CDR3 is built from 13 residues. Germline V gene lookup returns CDR1 SQVTM and CDR2 ANQGSEA. This chain's CDR3 is CSVERQSGNTIYF. CDR3 nucleotide sequence: TGCAGCGTTGAACGACAGTCTGGAAACACCATATATTTT.